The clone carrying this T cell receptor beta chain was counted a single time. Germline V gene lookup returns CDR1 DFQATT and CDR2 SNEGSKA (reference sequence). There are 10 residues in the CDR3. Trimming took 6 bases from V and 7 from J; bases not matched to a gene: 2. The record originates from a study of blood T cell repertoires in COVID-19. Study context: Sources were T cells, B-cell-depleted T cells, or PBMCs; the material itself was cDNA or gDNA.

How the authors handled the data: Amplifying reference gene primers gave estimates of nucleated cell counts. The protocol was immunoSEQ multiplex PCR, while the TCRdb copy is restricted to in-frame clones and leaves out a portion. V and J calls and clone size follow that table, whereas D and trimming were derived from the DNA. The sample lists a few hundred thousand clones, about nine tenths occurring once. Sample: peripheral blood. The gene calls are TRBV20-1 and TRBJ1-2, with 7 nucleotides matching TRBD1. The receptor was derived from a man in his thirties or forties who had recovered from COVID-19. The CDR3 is CSANRGGYTF. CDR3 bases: TGCAGTGCAAACAGGGGTGGCTACACCTTC.